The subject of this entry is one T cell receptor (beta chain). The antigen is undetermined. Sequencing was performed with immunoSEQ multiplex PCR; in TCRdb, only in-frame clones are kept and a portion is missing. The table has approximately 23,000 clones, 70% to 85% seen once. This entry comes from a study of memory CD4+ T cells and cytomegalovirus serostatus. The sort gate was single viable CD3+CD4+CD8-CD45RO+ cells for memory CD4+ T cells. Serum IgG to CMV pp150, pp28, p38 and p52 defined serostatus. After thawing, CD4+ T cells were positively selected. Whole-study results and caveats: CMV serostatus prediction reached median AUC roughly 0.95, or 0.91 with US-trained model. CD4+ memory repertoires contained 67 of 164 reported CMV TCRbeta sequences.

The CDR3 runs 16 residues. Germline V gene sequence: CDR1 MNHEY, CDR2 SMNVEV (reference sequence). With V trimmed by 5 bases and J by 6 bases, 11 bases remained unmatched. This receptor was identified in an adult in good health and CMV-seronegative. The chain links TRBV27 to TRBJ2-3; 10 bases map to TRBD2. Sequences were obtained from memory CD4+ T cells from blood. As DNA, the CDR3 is TGTGCCAGCAGTAGACAGCTAGCGGGAGTCGGGGATACGCAGTATTTT. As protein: CASSRQLAGVGDTQYF.